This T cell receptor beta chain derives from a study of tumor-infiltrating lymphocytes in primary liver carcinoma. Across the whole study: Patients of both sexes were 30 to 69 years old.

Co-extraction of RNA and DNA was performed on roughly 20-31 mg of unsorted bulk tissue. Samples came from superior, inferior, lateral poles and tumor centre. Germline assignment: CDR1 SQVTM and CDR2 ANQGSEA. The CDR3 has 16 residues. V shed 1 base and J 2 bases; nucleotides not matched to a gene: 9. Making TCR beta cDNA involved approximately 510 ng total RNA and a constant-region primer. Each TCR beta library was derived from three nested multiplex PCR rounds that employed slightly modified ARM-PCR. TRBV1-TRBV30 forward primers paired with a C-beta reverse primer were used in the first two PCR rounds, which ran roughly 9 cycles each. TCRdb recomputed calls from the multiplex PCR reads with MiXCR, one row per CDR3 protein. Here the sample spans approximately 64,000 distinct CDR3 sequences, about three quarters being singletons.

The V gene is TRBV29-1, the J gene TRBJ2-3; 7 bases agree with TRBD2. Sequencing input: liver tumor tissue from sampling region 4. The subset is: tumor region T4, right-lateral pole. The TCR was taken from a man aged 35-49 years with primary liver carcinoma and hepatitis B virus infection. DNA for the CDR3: TGCAGCGTTGAAGGCCTAGTGGGAGGGTTCACAGATACGCAGTATTTT. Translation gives CSVEGLVGGFTDTQYF.